A selection of T cell receptor beta chains follows, all from one sample in a study of regulatory T cells in long-lasting Graves disease. TCRdb reprocessed the multiplex PCR reads via MiXCR and lists one record per CDR3 protein. The repertoire holds about 460,000 distinct CDR3 sequences, with approximately 15% as singletons. The sample also formed part of further work on T cells in Graves' hyperthyroidism and ophthalmopathy.

Sequencing was performed on peripheral blood mononuclear cells (PBMCs), taken at new diagnosis, from a patient treated with antithyroid drugs. All receptors derive from a woman between 45 and 65 years old with Graves disease. CDR3s include the opening cysteine and the closing phenylalanine or tryptophan. D genes are given only for firm matches. The size of a clone is reported for some rows only, either as once, few or many, or as a class for expanded clones.

j_call | v_call | clone_size | d_call | cdr3_aa | cdr3_nt
TRBJ2-7 | TRBV20-1 | many | - | CSARAQTGSYEQYF | TGCAGTGCTAGAGCTCAAACAGGCTCCTACGAGCAGTACTTC
TRBJ1-1 | TRBV5-1 | - | TRBD1 | CASSPDRETEAFF | TGCGCCAGCAGCCCCGACAGGGAGACTGAAGCTTTCTTT
TRBJ2-5 | TRBV29-1 | - | - | CSVGDFQETQYF | TGCAGCGTGGGGGACTTCCAAGAGACCCAGTACTTC
TRBJ2-7 | TRBV18 | - | TRBD1 | CASSHREDRGSYEQYF | TGTGCCAGCTCACACAGGGAAGACAGGGGATCCTACGAGCAGTACTTC
TRBJ2-3 | TRBV3-1 | - | TRBD1 | CASSSHQGAPDTQYF | TGTGCCAGCAGCTCCCACCAGGGGGCCCCAGATACGCAGTATTTT
TRBJ1-3 | TRBV3-1 | many | - | CASSQEGSVPGNTIYF | TGTGCCAGCAGCCAAGAGGGGTCAGTCCCTGGAAACACCATATATTTT
TRBJ2-7 | TRBV5-4 | - | - | CASSHPGPYEQYF | TGTGCCAGCAGCCACCCAGGGCCCTACGAGCAGTACTTC
TRBJ2-2 | TRBV9 | - | TRBD2 | CASSGTSGSSGELFF | TGTGCCAGCTCCGGGACTAGCGGGTCTTCCGGGGAGCTGTTTTTT
TRBJ1-2 | TRBV27 | - | - | CASSFIRGGALYGYTF | TGTGCCAGCAGTTTTATTCGTGGGGGCGCCTTATATGGCTACACCTTC
TRBJ1-4 | TRBV30 | - | - | CAWSRDRGEKLFF | TGTGCCTGGAGCCGGGACCGGGGTGAAAAACTGTTTTTT
TRBJ2-3 | TRBV3-1 | few | - | CASSQDPVSTDTQYF | TGTGCCAGCAGCCAAGATCCGGTTAGCACAGATACGCAGTATTTT
TRBJ2-1 | TRBV28 | few | - | CATASSYNEQFF | TGTGCCACAGCTAGCTCCTACAATGAGCAGTTCTTC
TRBJ2-1 | TRBV30 | many | TRBD2 | CAWSEATSGRREQFF | TGTGCCTGGAGTGAAGCGACTAGCGGGAGACGGGAGCAGTTCTTC
TRBJ2-3 | TRBV12-3/TRBV12-4 | - | TRBD2 | CASSLILAGGQDTQYF | TGTGCCAGCAGTTTGATACTAGCGGGAGGTCAAGATACGCAGTATTTT
TRBJ2-7 | TRBV25-1 | - | - | CASSEYVYEQYF | TGTGCCAGCAGTGAATATGTGTACGAGCAGTACTTC
TRBJ2-5 | TRBV5-1 | few | - | CASSLRGGGGETQYF | TGCGCCAGCAGCTTGCGGGGAGGGGGAGGAGAGACCCAGTACTTC
TRBJ1-1 | TRBV4-1 | - | - | CASSQRPPGPMLNTEAFF | TGCGCCAGCAGCCAACGCCCCCCGGGCCCCATGCTGAACACTGAAGCTTTCTTT
TRBJ2-3 | TRBV2 | many | - | CASGARGGTDTQYF | TGTGCCAGCGGGGCGAGGGGGGGTACAGATACGCAGTATTTT
TRBJ2-1 | TRBV6-2/TRBV6-3 | few | TRBD2 | CASSYSWTRESAQFF | TGTGCCAGCAGTTACTCGTGGACTAGGGAGAGTGCGCAGTTCTTC
TRBJ2-1 | TRBV5-1 | few | TRBD2 | CASSPGGGGPNEQFF | TGCGCCAGCAGCCCGGGGGGGGGAGGGCCGAATGAGCAGTTCTTC
TRBJ1-4 | TRBV5-4 | few | - | CASSLDGRVVETNEKLFF | TGTGCCAGCAGCTTGGATGGGCGGGTCGTCGAAACTAATGAAAAACTGTTTTTT
TRBJ1-1 | TRBV10-3 | - | - | CAIAYTTGTEAFF | TGTGCCATCGCGTACACAACGGGGACTGAAGCTTTCTTT
TRBJ2-1 | TRBV6-2/TRBV6-3 | many | - | CASKVLGLRDTYNEQFF | TGTGCCAGCAAGGTCTTAGGTCTCCGGGACACTTACAATGAGCAGTTCTTC
TRBJ2-5 | TRBV12-3/TRBV12-4 | many | TRBD2 | CASSLELAGQETQYF | TGTGCCAGCAGTTTAGAGTTAGCGGGACAAGAGACCCAGTACTTC
TRBJ2-7 | TRBV28 | many | - | CASSSDHPGQTYEQYF | TGTGCCAGCAGTTCCGATCACCCGGGACAAACCTACGAGCAGTACTTC
TRBJ2-3 | TRBV4-1 | - | TRBD2 | CASSPPTSGDTQYF | TGCGCCAGCAGCCCGCCGACTAGCGGAGATACGCAGTATTTT
TRBJ2-7 | TRBV19 | - | - | CASSTQGFGEQYF | TGTGCCAGTAGTACCCAGGGATTCGGCGAGCAGTACTTC
TRBJ2-7 | TRBV20-1 | many | - | CSASSWTRAVEQYF | TGCAGTGCTAGCAGTTGGACCCGGGCCGTCGAGCAGTACTTC
TRBJ1-5 | TRBV2 | many | - | CASSERGLGNQPQHF | TGTGCCAGCAGTGAAAGAGGGCTCGGCAATCAGCCCCAGCATTTT
TRBJ2-5 | TRBV4-1 | few | - | CATAGVFGQETQYF | TGCGCCACTGCAGGGGTCTTCGGCCAAGAGACCCAGTACTTC
TRBJ1-5 | TRBV3-1 | many | - | CASSQGPNQPQHF | TGTGCCAGCAGTCAGGGACCCAATCAGCCCCAGCATTTT
TRBJ1-1 | TRBV5-5 | many | - | CASSLTQLNTEAFF | TGTGCCAGCAGCTTGACACAACTGAACACTGAAGCTTTCTTT
TRBJ1-2 | TRBV2 | many | TRBD1 | CASSEDRGWDGYTF | TGTGCCAGCAGTGAAGACAGGGGATGGGATGGCTACACCTTC
TRBJ2-7 | TRBV29-1 | - | TRBD1 | CSVEETTGQTYEQYF | TGCAGCGTTGAAGAGACAACGGGACAGACCTACGAGCAGTACTTC
TRBJ2-1 | TRBV2 | many | TRBD2 | CASRGTSRYNEQFF | TGTGCCAGCAGGGGGACTAGCAGATACAATGAGCAGTTCTTC
TRBJ2-7 | TRBV7-9 | many | - | CASSLEVGKSSYEQYF | TGTGCCAGCAGCTTAGAGGTGGGCAAGAGCTCCTACGAGCAGTACTTC
TRBJ2-7 | TRBV3-1 | few | TRBD2 | CASSQGSGTSYEQYF | TGTGCCAGCAGCCAAGGGAGCGGGACCTCCTACGAGCAGTACTTC
TRBJ2-1 | TRBV7-9 | few | - | CASSPGPWGGHEQFF | TGTGCCAGCAGCCCCGGCCCTTGGGGAGGTCATGAGCAGTTCTTC
TRBJ2-5 | TRBV7-9 | few | - | CASSWPTGELETQYF | TGTGCCAGCAGTTGGCCGACGGGAGAGTTGGAGACCCAGTACTTC
TRBJ2-4 | TRBV6-1 | many | - | CASSNSPGLLNIQYF | TGTGCCAGCAGCAACTCACCGGGACTCTTAAACATTCAGTACTTC
TRBJ2-5 | TRBV9 | - | TRBD2 | CASSVAAGGSGETQYF | TGTGCCAGCAGCGTAGCAGCGGGAGGGAGTGGGGAGACCCAGTACTTC
TRBJ1-2 | TRBV18 | many | TRBD1 | CASSPPDRANGYTF | TGTGCCAGCTCACCTCCGGACAGGGCAAATGGCTACACCTTC